This TCR beta chain was sequenced in a study of blood T cell repertoires in COVID-19. Study in general: Samples taken during acute and convalescent COVID-19 were collected in the United States, Italy and Spain.

The study drew participants aged roughly 18 to 95 years from approximately 25 US areas. Participant-given clinical history determined each cohort assignment. Original methodology: Amplifying reference gene primers gave estimates of nucleated cell counts. Data came from immunoSEQ multiplex PCR; TCRdb stores just in-frame clones and leaves some out. V, J and clone size are taken as reported in that table, and D and trimming were inferred from the DNA itself. Here the sample spans about 240,000 clones, 70% to 90% being singletons. The CDR3 is 13 amino acids. The V segment lost 4 bases and the J segment 7 bases; nucleotides outside the gene matches: 4. Germline CDR1 MRHNA, CDR2 SNTAGT.

This chain uses TRBV6-4 with TRBJ2-1; 7 bases line up with TRBD1. Sequenced: PBMCs or T cells enriched from blood (not recorded which). The source of this sequence is a middle-aged woman with acute COVID-19. The CDR3: CASSAWTGNEQFF. The CDR3 coding sequence is TGTGCCAGCAGTGCCTGGACAGGAAATGAGCAGTTCTTC.